Sequencing of this T cell receptor (beta chain) was carried out in a study of blood T cell repertoires in COVID-19. TCRdb's copy holds only in-frame clones and misses some; the assay was immunoSEQ multiplex PCR. The data contain about 87,000 clones, approximately 86% of them seen just once; the ten biggest clones take up around 5.3%. The V gene end was trimmed by 3 bases and the J gene end by 9 bases; junction bases not matched to a gene: 11. The CDR3 is made up of 15 amino acids. Germline V gene data show CDR1 as SGHRS and CDR2 as YFSETQ. The TCR sequence derives from a middle-aged man with acute or convalescent COVID-19. Sequenced material: peripheral blood. The chain is built from TRBV5-1 and TRBJ2-1; 8 nucleotides align to TRBD1. The CDR3 here is CASSSPGQAVGEQFF. The CDR3 DNA sequence: TGCGCCAGCAGCTCGCCGGGACAGGCTGTTGGTGAGCAGTTCTTC.